The 8 T cell receptor beta chains presented below share a single source sample, sequenced in a study of low-dose radiotherapy and immunotherapy resistance in tumors. TRAV- and TRBV-specific primers were used for first-strand cDNA, which covered alpha and beta chains. TCRs were put through 15 to 25 PCR cycles of amplification with Phusion. A constant-region primer and the V-primer adapter served as the primer pair. TCRdb redid the calling of the reads with MiXCR, one entry per CDR3 protein. The top ten clones hold approximately 6% of a sample with just under 10,000 distinct CDR3 sequences, approximately 40% of them seen once. These TCRs come from a human donor with advanced metastatic prostate, ovarian, gallbladder or colorectal cancer (not recorded which). This table probably holds off-target reads from a library built for another chain.

V and J are TRBV21-1 and TRBJ2-3; the table's TRBD2 call for D was not verified on the DNA. TRBV21-1 is annotated as a pseudogene. The CDR3 is 23 residues long. CDR3 in DNA: TGTGCCAGCAGCAAAGTGGGACAGCCGGGACTAGCAGCAAAGTTTGGCATTTCAGATACGCAGTATTTT. Its translation is CASSKVGQPGLAAKFGISDTQYF.

This clonotype is medium-sized within its sample. The chain joins TRBV6-1 to TRBJ1-6; 9 bases are a match to TRBD1. This CDR3 region has 15 residues. The germline V gene has CDR1 MNHNS and CDR2 SASEGT. V lost 3 bases, J lost 10 bases, and 7 bases stayed unmatched. CDR3 DNA sequence: TGTGCCAGCAGTGACCCGGGACAGGGTCGGTCACCCCTCCACTTT. This encodes CASSDPGQGRSPLHF.

The genes are TRBV30 and TRBJ2-7; tentative D call: TRBD1 (5 bases). V lost 3 bases, J lost 7 bases, and 16 bases lay in between. This CDR3 is 13 amino acids long. CDR1 is GTSNPN, CDR2 SVGIG, per germline (reference sequence). For the CDR3, the DNA is TGTGCCTGGAGGGACACCTATCTAGGAGAGCAGTACTTC. Amino acids: CAWRDTYLGEQYF. The full variable domain, rest sourced from reference TRBV30 and TRBJ2-7, is SQTIHQWPATLVQPVGSPLSLECTVEGTSNPNLYWYRQAAGRGLQLLFYSVGIGQISSEVPQNLSASRPQDRQFILSSKKLLLSDSGFYLCAWRDTYLGEQYFGPGTRLTVT.

The J gene is TRBJ2-2, the V gene TRBV11-2, with a tentative D call TRBD2 (6 bases). Per germline, CDR1 SGHAT and CDR2 FQNNGV. Trimming stripped 7 bases from V and 4 bases from J, with 16 bases between. The CDR3 totals 15 residues. CDR3 in amino acids: CASTRRAPGTGELFF. The DNA for the CDR3 is TGTGCCAGCACCCGGAGGGCCCCGGGCACCGGGGAGCTGTTTTTT.

The chain is built from TRBV7-6 and TRBJ1-6; weak D call: TRBD1 (5 bases). The CDR3 totals 14 residues. Germline values: CDR1 SGHVS, CDR2 FNYEAQ. V lost 6 bases and J 7 bases, leaving 13 bases between the germline ends. The CDR3 DNA is TGTGCCAGCAGAGCTGAGGGACGGAATTCACCCCTCCACTTT. Amino acid sequence: CASRAEGRNSPLHF.

This clonotype showed up just a few times. The chain recombines TRBV25-1 with TRBJ1-2; no clear D gene. Germline assignment: CDR1 MGHDK and CDR2 SYGVNS. Trimming took off 3 bases at V and 2 bases at J, with 13 bases between the two ends. CDR3 length: 15 residues. The CDR3 DNA reads as TGTGCCAGCAGTGAGGGCGGGTCTGTAAACTATGGCTACACCTTC. Translated, it gives CASSEGGSVNYGYTF.

The rearrangement joins TRBV5-4 to TRBJ1-2; the match to TRBD1 covers 10 bases. The ends lost 3 bases at V and 4 bases at J; junction bases unmatched: 0. This CDR3 has 13 residues. In germline, CDR1 is SGHNT, CDR2 YYREEE (reference sequence). The CDR3 region is CASSWTGGYGYTF. DNA of the CDR3: TGTGCCAGCAGCTGGACAGGGGGCTATGGCTACACCTTC.

This clonotype is medium-sized (0.01 to 0.1%) by share. The chain carries TRBV7-2 and TRBJ2-1; no firm D call. The CDR3 consists of 15 residues. Germline V gives CDR1 SGHTA, CDR2 FQGNSA. With 4 bases removed from V and 0 bases from J, the gap between germline ends came to 10 bases. This CDR3 reads CASSSRPVSYNEQFF. As DNA, the CDR3 is TGTGCCAGCAGCTCGAGGCCTGTCTCCTACAATGAGCAGTTCTTC.